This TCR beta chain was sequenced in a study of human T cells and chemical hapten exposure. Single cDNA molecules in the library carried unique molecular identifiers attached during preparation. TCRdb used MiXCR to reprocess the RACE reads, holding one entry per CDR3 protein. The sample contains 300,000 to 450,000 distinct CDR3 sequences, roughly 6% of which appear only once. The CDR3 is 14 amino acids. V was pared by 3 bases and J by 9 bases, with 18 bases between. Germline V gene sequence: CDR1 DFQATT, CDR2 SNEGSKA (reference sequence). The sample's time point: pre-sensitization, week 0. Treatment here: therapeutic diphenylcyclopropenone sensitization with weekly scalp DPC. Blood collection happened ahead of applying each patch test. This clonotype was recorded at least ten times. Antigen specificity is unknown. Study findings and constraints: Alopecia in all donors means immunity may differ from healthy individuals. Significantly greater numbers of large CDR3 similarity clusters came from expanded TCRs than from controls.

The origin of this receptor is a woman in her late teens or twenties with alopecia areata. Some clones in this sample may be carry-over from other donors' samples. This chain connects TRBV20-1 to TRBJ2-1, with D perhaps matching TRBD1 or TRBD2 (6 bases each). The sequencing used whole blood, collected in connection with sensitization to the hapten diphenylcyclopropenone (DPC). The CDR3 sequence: CSARKGGGAAEQFF. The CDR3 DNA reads TGCAGTGCTAGGAAGGGGGGCGGAGCTGCTGAGCAGTTCTTC.